Listed below are T cell receptor beta chains from one sample, sequenced in a study of shared clonotypes between healthy human individuals. Clones were sequenced by immunoSEQ multiplex PCR, and TCRdb holds only the in-frame ones, with some missing. The data show roughly 2,000,000 clones, around 95% seen once. Sequencing used naive CD8+ T cells from PBMCs. All receptors derive from a man between 18 and 29 years old in good health. Some clones in this sample may be carry-over from other donors' samples. The CDR3 runs from the conserved cysteine through the conserved F or W. The D gene is left open where the match is weak. For some rows the clone size is stated as once, few or many, or as a class when expanded; others skip it.

cdr3_aa: CASSLGSGDGYTF
cdr3_nt: TGTGCCAGCAGCTTAGGATCGGGGGATGGCTACACCTTC
v_call: TRBV7-2
d_call: -
clone_size: -
j_call: TRBJ1-2

cdr3_aa: CASSPLAEMYNEQFF
cdr3_nt: TGTGCCAGCAGTCCGCTAGCGGAGATGTACAATGAGCAGTTCTTC
v_call: TRBV28
d_call: TRBD2
clone_size: -
j_call: TRBJ2-1

cdr3_aa: CASSTRPNGEQYF
cdr3_nt: TGTGCCAGCAGCACCCGACCCAACGGCGAGCAGTACTTC
v_call: TRBV5-6
d_call: -
clone_size: -
j_call: TRBJ2-7

cdr3_aa: CATSGEPGTLSYEQYF
cdr3_nt: TGTGCCACCAGCGGTGAACCTGGGACCCTCTCCTACGAGCAGTACTTC
v_call: TRBV15
d_call: -
clone_size: -
j_call: TRBJ2-7

cdr3_aa: CASSLPPQAFTGELFF
cdr3_nt: TGTGCCAGCAGCTTGCCCCCACAGGCGTTCACCGGGGAGCTGTTTTTT
v_call: TRBV5-8
d_call: -
clone_size: -
j_call: TRBJ2-2

cdr3_aa: CASSLLSYEQYF
cdr3_nt: TGTGCCAGCAGCTTATTGTCCTACGAGCAGTACTTC
v_call: TRBV11-2
d_call: -
clone_size: -
j_call: TRBJ2-7

cdr3_aa: CASSPDDGQYF
cdr3_nt: TGTGCCAGCAGCCCGGATGACGGGCAGTACTTC
v_call: TRBV7-9
d_call: -
clone_size: few
j_call: TRBJ2-7

cdr3_aa: CASSPGGLATYEQYF
cdr3_nt: TGTGCCAGCAGCCCAGGCGGGCTAGCGACCTACGAGCAGTACTTC
v_call: TRBV9
d_call: -
clone_size: -
j_call: TRBJ2-7

cdr3_aa: CAWSATGGADTQYF
cdr3_nt: TGTGCCTGGAGTGCAACAGGGGGTGCGGATACGCAGTATTTT
v_call: TRBV30
d_call: TRBD1
clone_size: -
j_call: TRBJ2-3

cdr3_aa: CASSLYSGDEEQYF
cdr3_nt: TGTGCCAGCAGTTTATATTCGGGGGATGAGGAGCAGTACTTC
v_call: TRBV27
d_call: -
clone_size: -
j_call: TRBJ2-7